Listed below are T cell receptor beta chains from one sample, sequenced in a study of PD-1 blockade in classical Hodgkin lymphoma. Only in-frame clones appear in the TCRdb table, and some are missing; sequencing was by immunoSEQ multiplex PCR. The sample shows about 50,000 clones, 90% of them seen only once. Sequencing used peripheral blood mononuclear cells (PBMCs), obtained before the fourth cycle of nivolumab. These receptors all come from a human donor with classical Hodgkin lymphoma. Both conserved end residues are part of each CDR3. The D gene is left open where the match is weak. A row's size may be missing; if present it is once, few, many or a size class.

clone_size	d_call	j_call	v_call	cdr3_nt	cdr3_aa
.	TRBD2	TRBJ2-1	TRBV5-1	TGCGCCAGCAGCTTGGATAGGACTAGTCGTGGCGATGAGCAGTTCTTC	CASSLDRTSRGDEQFF
.	.	TRBJ1-4	TRBV19	TGTGCCAGTAGTATGGGCAGGGGTGAAAAACTGTTTTTT	CASSMGRGEKLFF
.	TRBD2	TRBJ2-1	TRBV5-1	TGCGCCAGCAGCTTGGAGGTTCCTAGCGGGACCTACAATGAGCAGTTCTTC	CASSLEVPSGTYNEQFF
.	TRBD1	TRBJ2-7	TRBV7-3	TGTGCCAGCAGCTCCACCGGGACAGGGAACGAGCAGTACTTC	CASSSTGTGNEQYF
.	.	TRBJ2-3	TRBV6-6	TGTGCCAGCAGACAAAATCCCGTTGGGACAGATACGCAGTATTTT	CASRQNPVGTDTQYF
.	TRBD1	TRBJ1-6	TRBV14	TGTGCCAGCAGCCAAAAGGGGACAGTTTATAATTCACCCCTCCACTTT	CASSQKGTVYNSPLHF
.	.	TRBJ2-1	TRBV7-9	TGTGCCAGCAGCTTAGCGGCAGGGCAGGATGAGCAGTTCTTC	CASSLAAGQDEQFF
.	.	TRBJ2-3	TRBV6-6	TGTGCCAGCAGTTATACGCGGACAGATACGCAGTATTTT	CASSYTRTDTQYF
.	.	TRBJ2-7	TRBV25-1	TGTGCCACATCGCTTTCCTACGAGCAGTACTTC	CATSLSYEQYF
.	.	TRBJ2-5	TRBV6-5	TGTGCCAGCAGCAGGGACACCCGAACGGGGCAGTACTTC	CASSRDTRTGQYF
.	.	TRBJ2-5	TRBV6-6	TGTGCCAGCAGTCACACCCTAGGCAAGAGTCGCGAGACCCAGTACTTC	CASSHTLGKSRETQYF
.	TRBD1	TRBJ1-2	TRBV28	TGTGCCAGCAGTTTCGTTCTTGACAGGGAAGAAGACGGCTACACCTTC	CASSFVLDREEDGYTF
.	.	TRBJ2-4	TRBV7-9	TGTGCCAGCAGCTTACGTGTGACGGGTAAAAACATTCAGTACTTC	CASSLRVTGKNIQYF
.	.	TRBJ2-1	TRBV21-1	TGTGCCCTAACTAGCGGGAAAGCCTACAATGAGCAGTTCTTC	CALTSGKAYNEQFF
.	.	TRBJ2-7	TRBV18	TGTGCCAGCTCACCGCGGGACGGGACCTACGAGCAGTACTTC	CASSPRDGTYEQYF
.	TRBD2	TRBJ2-2	TRBV30	TGTGCCTGGAGGGGACTAGCGGGAGCGCGTTCCGGGGAGCTGTTTTTT	CAWRGLAGARSGELFF
.	.	TRBJ1-3	TRBV28	TGTGCCAGCAGCGTGGGAGGAAACACCATATATTTT	CASSVGGNTIYF
.	.	TRBJ2-3	TRBV19	TGTGCCAGTAGTAGAGGAGGGGGAGACACAGATACGCAGTATTTT	CASSRGGGDTDTQYF
.	.	TRBJ1-1	TRBV11-3	TGTGCCAGCAGCTTAGGAGTCATACAGGGCAGGACTGAAGCTTTCTTT	CASSLGVIQGRTEAFF
.	.	TRBJ2-7	TRBV29-1	TGCAGCGTTGCGGGGCCAGCTTCCTACGAGCAGTACTTC	CSVAGPASYEQYF
.	TRBD2	TRBJ2-3	TRBV5-1	TGCGCCAGCAGCTTGGGGGGACTAGCGGTCACAGATACGCAGTATTTT	CASSLGGLAVTDTQYF
once	TRBD2	TRBJ2-7	TRBV19	TGTGCCAGTAGCTCCGGGACTAGGGGCTACGAGCAGTACTTC	CASSSGTRGYEQYF
.	.	TRBJ2-1	TRBV10-1	TGCGCCAGCAGTGAGTCGAGCAGGAGACGGAATCTATCCTCCTACAATGAGCAGTTCTTC	CASSESSRRRNLSSYNEQFF
few	.	TRBJ1-5	TRBV7-9	TGTGCCAGCAGCTTGACAGGCCAGCCCCAGCATTTT	CASSLTGQPQHF
.	.	TRBJ2-2	TRBV7-2	TGTGCCAGCAGCCGTCTATGGAACGGCGGGGAGCTGTTTTTT	CASSRLWNGGELFF
.	TRBD1	TRBJ1-3	TRBV9	TGTGCCAGCAGCGTATCGGGGGGACAGTCTATTGACACCATATATTTT	CASSVSGGQSIDTIYF
.	TRBD2	TRBJ2-7	TRBV7-9	TGTGCCAGCAGCTTAGAACCTCCTAGCGGGAAATCAACATCCTACGAGCAGTACTTC	CASSLEPPSGKSTSYEQYF